The 6 T cell receptor beta chains below were found in one sample sequenced in a study of control samples from healthy donors and cancer patients. Sequencing was performed with immunoSEQ multiplex PCR; in TCRdb, only in-frame clones are kept and a portion is missing. The sample carries some 110,000 clones, 80% to 90% recorded once. The sample was PBMCs. The receptors were gathered from a woman aged 45-59 years with colorectal cancer.

The chain has TRBV18 and TRBJ2-1; D is undetermined. CDR3 length: 16 amino acids. CDR1 and CDR2 (germline): KGHSH, LQKENI. V gave up 1 base and J gave up 6 bases, with 16 bases separating them. CDR3 loop: CASSPLGRTPGNEQFF. Written as DNA, the CDR3 is TGTGCCAGCTCACCACTGGGCAGAACTCCTGGCAATGAGCAGTTCTTC. The full variable domain, rest sourced from reference TRBV18 and TRBJ2-1, is NAGVMQNPRHLVRRRGQEARLRCSPMKGHSHVYWYRQLPEEGLKFMVYLQKENIIDESGMPKERFSAEFPKEGPSILRIQQVVRGDSAAYFCASSPLGRTPGNEQFFGPGTRLTVL.

This clone was detected only once. The chain couples TRBV3-1 (or the pseudogene TRBV3-2) to TRBJ1-1, with D perhaps matching TRBD1 (6 bases). Germline V CDR1 and CDR2: LGHDT, YNNKEL (reference sequence). With 6 bases removed from V and 6 bases from J, the gap between germline ends came to 20 bases. CDR3 length: 15 amino acids. The CDR3 loop is CASSPSRGRFAEAFF. CDR3 sequence (DNA): TGTGCCAGCAGTCCAAGCAGGGGAAGGTTCGCTGAAGCTTTCTTT.

V and J are TRBV6-1 and TRBJ2-7; D gene uncertain. The CDR3 length is 15 residues. Trimming took off 1 base at V and 0 bases at J, with 10 bases between the two ends. The germline V gene has CDR1 MNHNS and CDR2 SASEGT. The CDR3 is CASSEGPVSSYEQYF. The DNA for the CDR3 is TGTGCCAGCAGTGAAGGGCCAGTGAGCTCCTACGAGCAGTACTTC.

The V call is TRBV2, the J call TRBJ1-5; D not certain. With 2 bases removed from V and 4 bases from J, the gap between germline ends came to 12 bases. The CDR3 spans 15 residues. CDR1 SNHLY and CDR2 FYNNEI come from the germline V gene. As DNA, the CDR3 is TGTGCCAGCAGTGAATCCATGCCCACGAATCAGCCCCAGCATTTT. Translation gives CASSESMPTNQPQHF.

The chain uses TRBV25-1 and TRBJ1-3; D not resolved. V lost 5 bases to trimming and J lost 0 bases, with 8 bases between them. Per the germline V gene, CDR1 is MGHDK and CDR2 is SYGVNS. CDR3 length: 14 amino acids. CDR3 region: CASSFGISGNTIYF. In DNA, the CDR3 is TGTGCCAGCAGTTTCGGGATCTCTGGAAACACCATATATTTT.

This clone has a handful of counts. This sequence joins TRBV2 and TRBJ1-2; no clear D. Between the trimmed V and J ends, which lost 7 bases and 3 bases, there was a span of 6 bases. Germline-derived CDR1 and CDR2 are SNHLY and FYNNEI. There are 11 residues in the CDR3. CDR3 in amino acids: CASMKDYGYTF. The CDR3 bases are TGTGCCAGCATGAAGGACTATGGCTACACCTTC.